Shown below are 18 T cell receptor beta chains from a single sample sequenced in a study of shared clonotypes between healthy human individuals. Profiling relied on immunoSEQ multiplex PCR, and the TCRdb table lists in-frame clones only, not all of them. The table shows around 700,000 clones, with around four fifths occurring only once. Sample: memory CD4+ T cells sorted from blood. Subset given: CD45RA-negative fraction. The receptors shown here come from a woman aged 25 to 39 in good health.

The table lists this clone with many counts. CDR3 DNA: TGTGCCAGCAGCCAAGAGGGGGGAGGGAGGACTAATGAAAAACTGTTTTTT. It translates to CASSQEGGGRTNEKLFF. J is TRBJ1-4 and V is TRBV4-2, with a tentative D call TRBD1 (5 bases). CDR3 length: 17 amino acids. The V gene's germline CDR1 is LGHNA and CDR2 YNFKEQ. V dropped 0 bases and J dropped 2 bases, with 13 bases sitting between them.

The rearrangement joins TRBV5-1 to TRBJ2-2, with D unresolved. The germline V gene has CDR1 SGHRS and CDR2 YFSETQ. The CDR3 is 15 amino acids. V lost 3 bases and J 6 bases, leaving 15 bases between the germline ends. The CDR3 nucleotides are TGCGCCAGCAGCTCTAGACTGGAAAGGTCCGGGGAGCTGTTTTTT. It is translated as CASSSRLERSGELFF.

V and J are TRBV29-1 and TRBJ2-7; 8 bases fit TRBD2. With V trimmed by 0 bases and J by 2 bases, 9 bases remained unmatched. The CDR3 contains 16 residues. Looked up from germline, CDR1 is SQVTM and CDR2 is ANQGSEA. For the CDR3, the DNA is TGCAGCGTTGAAGATGAATCGGGAGGGTGGCCCTACGAGCAGTACTTC. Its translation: CSVEDESGGWPYEQYF.

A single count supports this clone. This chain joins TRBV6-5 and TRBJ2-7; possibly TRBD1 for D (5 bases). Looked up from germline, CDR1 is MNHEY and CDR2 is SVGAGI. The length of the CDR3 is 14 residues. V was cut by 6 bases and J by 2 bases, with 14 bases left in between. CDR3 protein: CASRGITGAYEQYF. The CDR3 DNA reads TGTGCCAGCAGGGGGATTACAGGTGCCTACGAGCAGTACTTC.

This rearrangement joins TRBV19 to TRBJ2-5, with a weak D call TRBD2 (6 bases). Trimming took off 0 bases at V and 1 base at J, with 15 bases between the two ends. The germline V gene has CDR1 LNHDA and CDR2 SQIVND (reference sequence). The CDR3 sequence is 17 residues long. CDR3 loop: CASSIDRDSGTQETQYF. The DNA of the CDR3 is TGTGCCAGTAGTATAGACCGGGATAGCGGAACCCAAGAGACCCAGTACTTC. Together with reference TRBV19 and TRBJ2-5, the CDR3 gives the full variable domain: DGGITQSPKYLFRKEGQNVTLSCEQNLNHDAMYWYRQDPGQGLRLIYYSQIVNDFQKGDIAEGYSVSREKKESFPLTVTSAQKNPTAFYLCASSIDRDSGTQETQYFGPGTRLLVL.

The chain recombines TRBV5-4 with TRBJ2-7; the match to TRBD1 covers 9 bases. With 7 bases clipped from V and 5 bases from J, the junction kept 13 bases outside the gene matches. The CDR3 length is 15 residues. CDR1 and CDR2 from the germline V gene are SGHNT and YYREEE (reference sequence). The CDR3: CASQLPGQGYHEQYF. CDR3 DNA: TGTGCCAGCCAATTACCGGGACAGGGATACCACGAGCAGTACTTC.

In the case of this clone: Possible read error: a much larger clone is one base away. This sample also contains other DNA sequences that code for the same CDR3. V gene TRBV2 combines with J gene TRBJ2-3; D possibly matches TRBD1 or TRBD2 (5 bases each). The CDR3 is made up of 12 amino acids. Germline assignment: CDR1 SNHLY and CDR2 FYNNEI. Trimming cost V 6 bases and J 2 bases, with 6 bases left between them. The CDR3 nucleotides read TGTGCCAGCAGGGGGGACACAGATACGCAGTATTTT. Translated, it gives CASRGDTDTQYF.

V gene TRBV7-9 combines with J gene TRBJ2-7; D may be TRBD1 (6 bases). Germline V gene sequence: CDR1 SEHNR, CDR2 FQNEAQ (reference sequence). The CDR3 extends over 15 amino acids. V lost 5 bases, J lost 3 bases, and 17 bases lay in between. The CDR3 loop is CASSMSAGGDYEQYF. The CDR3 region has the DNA TGTGCCAGCAGCATGTCCGCTGGGGGCGACTACGAGCAGTACTTC.

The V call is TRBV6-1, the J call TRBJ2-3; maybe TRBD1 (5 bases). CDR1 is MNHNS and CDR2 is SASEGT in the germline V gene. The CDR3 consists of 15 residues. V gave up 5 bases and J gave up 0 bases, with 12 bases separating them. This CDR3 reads CASSRQYYSTDTQYF. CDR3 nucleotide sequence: TGTGCCAGCAGTCGACAGTACTATAGCACAGATACGCAGTATTTT.

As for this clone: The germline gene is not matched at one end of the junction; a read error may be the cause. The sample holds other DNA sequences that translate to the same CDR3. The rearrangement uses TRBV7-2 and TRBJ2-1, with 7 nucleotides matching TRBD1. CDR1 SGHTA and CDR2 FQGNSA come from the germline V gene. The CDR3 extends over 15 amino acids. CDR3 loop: CASSLATGAYNEQFF. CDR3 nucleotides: TGTGCCAGCAGTTTAGCTACAGGGGCGTACAATGAGCAGTTCTTC.

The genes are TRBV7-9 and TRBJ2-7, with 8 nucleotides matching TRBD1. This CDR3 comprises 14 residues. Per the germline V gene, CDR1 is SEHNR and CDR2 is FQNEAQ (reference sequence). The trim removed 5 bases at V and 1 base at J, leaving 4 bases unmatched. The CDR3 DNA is TGTGCCAGCAGCCTACAGGGGGAATCCTACGAGCAGTACTTC. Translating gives CASSLQGESYEQYF.

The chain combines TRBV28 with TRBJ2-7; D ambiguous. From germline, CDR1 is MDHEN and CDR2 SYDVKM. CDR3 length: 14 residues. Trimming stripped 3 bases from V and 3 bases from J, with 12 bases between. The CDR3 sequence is CASSLGLFNYEQYF. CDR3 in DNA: TGTGCCAGCAGTTTGGGCCTATTTAACTACGAGCAGTACTTC.

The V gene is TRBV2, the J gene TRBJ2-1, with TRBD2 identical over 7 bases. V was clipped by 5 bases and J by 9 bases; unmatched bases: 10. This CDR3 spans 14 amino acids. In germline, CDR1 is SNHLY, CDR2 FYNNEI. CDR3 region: CASSWATSPAEQFF. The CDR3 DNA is TGTGCCAGCAGTTGGGCGACTAGCCCAGCTGAGCAGTTCTTC.

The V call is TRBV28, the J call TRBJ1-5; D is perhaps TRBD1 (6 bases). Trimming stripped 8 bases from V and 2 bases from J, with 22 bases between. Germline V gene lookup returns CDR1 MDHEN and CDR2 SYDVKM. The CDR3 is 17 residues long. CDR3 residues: CASGNRVKLGGNQPQHF. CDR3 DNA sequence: TGTGCCAGCGGAAACAGGGTTAAACTGGGCGGCAATCAGCCCCAGCATTTT.

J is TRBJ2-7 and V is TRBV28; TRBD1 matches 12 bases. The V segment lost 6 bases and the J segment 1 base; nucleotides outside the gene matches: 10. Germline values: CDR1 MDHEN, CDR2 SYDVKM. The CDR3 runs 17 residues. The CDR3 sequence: CASRPGQGAPGSYEQYF. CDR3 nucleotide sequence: TGTGCCAGCAGGCCGGGACAGGGGGCCCCCGGATCCTACGAGCAGTACTTC.

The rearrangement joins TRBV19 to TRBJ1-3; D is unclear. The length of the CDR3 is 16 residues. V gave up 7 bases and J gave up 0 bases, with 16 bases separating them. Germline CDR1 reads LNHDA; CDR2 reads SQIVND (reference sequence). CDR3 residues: CASIPPRAPSGNTIYF. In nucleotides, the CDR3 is TGTGCCAGTATCCCGCCTCGGGCGCCCTCTGGAAACACCATATATTTT.

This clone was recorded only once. CDR3 region: CASSLARLAVGDNEQFF. The CDR3 DNA reads as TGTGCCAGCAGCCTGGCTCGACTAGCGGTCGGGGACAATGAGCAGTTCTTC. The V and J genes are TRBV7-8 and TRBJ2-1; the match to TRBD2 covers 9 bases. J lost 5 bases, V lost 5 bases, and 13 bases had no gene match. The CDR3 is 17 residues long. Germline values: CDR1 SGHVS, CDR2 FQNEAQ.

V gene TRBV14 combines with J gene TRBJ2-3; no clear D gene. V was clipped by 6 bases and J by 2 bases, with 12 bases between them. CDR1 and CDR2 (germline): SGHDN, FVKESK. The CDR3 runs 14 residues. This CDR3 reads CASSPLGYTDTQYF. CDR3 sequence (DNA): TGTGCCAGCAGTCCATTGGGGTACACAGATACGCAGTATTTT.